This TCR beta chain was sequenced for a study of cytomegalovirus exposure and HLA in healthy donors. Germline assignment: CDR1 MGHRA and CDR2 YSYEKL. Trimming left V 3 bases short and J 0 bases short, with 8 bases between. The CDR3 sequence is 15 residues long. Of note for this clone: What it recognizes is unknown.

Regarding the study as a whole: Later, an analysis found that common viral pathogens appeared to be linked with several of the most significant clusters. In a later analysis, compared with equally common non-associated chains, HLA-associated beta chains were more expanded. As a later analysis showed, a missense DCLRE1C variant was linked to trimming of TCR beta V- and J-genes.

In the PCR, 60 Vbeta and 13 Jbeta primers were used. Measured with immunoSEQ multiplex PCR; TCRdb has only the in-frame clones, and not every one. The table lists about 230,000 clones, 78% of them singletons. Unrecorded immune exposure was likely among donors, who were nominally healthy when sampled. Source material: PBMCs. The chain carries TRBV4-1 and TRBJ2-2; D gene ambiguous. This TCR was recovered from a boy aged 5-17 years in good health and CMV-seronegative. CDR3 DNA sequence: TGCGCCAGCAGCCAGAGCGAGACGAACACCGGGGAGCTGTTTTTT. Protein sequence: CASSQSETNTGELFF.